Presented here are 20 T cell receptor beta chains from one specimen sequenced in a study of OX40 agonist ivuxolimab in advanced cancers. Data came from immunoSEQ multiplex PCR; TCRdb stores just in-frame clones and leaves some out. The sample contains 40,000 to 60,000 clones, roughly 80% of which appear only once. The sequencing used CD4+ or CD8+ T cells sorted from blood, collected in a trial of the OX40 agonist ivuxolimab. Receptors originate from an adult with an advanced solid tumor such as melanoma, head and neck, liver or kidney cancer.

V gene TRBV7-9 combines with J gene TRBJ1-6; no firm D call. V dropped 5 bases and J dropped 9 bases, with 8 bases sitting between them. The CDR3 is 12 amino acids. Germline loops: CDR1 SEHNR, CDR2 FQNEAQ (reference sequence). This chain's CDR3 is CASSREGSPLHF. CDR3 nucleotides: TGTGCCAGCAGCCGAGAGGGTTCACCCCTCCACTTT.

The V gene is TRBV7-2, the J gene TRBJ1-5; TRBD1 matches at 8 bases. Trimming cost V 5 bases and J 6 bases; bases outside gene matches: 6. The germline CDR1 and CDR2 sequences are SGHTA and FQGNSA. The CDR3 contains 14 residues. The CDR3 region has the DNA TGTGCCAGCAGCCCGGACAGGGTGGCTCAGCCCCAGCATTTT. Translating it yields CASSPDRVAQPQHF.

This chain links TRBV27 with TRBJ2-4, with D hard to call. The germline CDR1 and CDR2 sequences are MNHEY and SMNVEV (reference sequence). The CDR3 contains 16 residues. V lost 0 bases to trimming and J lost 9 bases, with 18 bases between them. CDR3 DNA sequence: TGTGCCAGCAGTTTATCGGTTTCGACCCGGATGGGCATTCAGTACTTC. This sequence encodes CASSLSVSTRMGIQYF.

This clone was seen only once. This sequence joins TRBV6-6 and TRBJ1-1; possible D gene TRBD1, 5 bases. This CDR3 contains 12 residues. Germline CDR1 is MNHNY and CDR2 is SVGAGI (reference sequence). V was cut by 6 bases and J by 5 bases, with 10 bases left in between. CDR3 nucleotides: TGTGCCAGCAGGCTGGGGGTGACTGAAGCTTTCTTT. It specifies CASRLGVTEAFF.

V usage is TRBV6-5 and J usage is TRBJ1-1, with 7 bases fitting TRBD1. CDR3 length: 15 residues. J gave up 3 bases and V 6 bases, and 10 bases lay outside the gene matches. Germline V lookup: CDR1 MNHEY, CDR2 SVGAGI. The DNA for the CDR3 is TGTGCCAGCAGAACCAGACAGGGCGGGGACACTGAAGCTTTCTTT. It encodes CASRTRQGGDTEAFF.

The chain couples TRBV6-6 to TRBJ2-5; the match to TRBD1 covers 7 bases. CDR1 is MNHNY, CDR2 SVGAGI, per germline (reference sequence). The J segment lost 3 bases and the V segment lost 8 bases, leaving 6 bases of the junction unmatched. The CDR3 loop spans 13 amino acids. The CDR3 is CASYTDREETQYF. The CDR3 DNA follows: TGTGCCAGCTACACCGACAGGGAAGAGACCCAGTACTTC.

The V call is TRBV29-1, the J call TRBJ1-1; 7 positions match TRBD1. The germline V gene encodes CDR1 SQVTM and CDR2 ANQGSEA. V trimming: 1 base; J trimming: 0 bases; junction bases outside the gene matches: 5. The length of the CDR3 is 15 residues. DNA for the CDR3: TGCAGCGTTGAAGTTACAGGGGCCCTGAACACTGAAGCTTTCTTT. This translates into CSVEVTGALNTEAFF.

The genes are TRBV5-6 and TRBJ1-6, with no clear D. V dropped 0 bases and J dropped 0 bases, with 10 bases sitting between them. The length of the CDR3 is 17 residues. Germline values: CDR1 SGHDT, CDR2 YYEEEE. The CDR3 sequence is CASSLGGLSSYNSPLHF. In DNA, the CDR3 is TGTGCCAGCAGCTTGGGCGGACTGAGCTCCTATAATTCACCCCTCCACTTT.

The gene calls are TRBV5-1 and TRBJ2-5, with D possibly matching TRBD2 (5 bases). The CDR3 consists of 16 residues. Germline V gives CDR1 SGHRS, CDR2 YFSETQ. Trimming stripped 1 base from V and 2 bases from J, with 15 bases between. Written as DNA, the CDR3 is TGCGCCAGCAGCTTGTCTCTTTACCGCGGGCAAGAGACCCAGTACTTC. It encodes CASSLSLYRGQETQYF.

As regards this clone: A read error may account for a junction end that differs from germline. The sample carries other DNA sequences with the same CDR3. The CDR3 region is CASSSPGTGVGTEAFF. CDR3 nucleotide sequence: TGTGCCAGTAGTTCCCCCGGGACAGGGGTGGGCACTGAAGCTTTCTTT. V gene TRBV27 combines with J gene TRBJ1-1; 10 bases agree with TRBD1. CDR1 is MNHEY and CDR2 is SMNVEV in the germline V gene (reference sequence). This CDR3 comprises 16 residues.

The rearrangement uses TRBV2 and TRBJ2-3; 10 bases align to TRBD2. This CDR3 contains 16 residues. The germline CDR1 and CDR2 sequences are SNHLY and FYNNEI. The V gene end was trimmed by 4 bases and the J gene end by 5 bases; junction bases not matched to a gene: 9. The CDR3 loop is CASSVLASGGQDTQYF. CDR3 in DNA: TGTGCCAGCAGTGTTTTGGCTAGCGGGGGCCAAGATACGCAGTATTTT.

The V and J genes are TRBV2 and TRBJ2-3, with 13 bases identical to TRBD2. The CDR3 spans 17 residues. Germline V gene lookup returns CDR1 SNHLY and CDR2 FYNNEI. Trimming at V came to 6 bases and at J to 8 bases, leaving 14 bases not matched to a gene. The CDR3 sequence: CASSETGLAGALGTQYF. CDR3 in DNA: TGTGCCAGCAGCGAGACCGGACTAGCGGGGGCCCTTGGTACGCAGTATTTT.

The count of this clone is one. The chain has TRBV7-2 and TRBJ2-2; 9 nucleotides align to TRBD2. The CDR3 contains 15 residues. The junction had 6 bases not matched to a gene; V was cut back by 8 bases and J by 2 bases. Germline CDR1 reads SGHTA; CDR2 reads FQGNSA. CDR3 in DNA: TGTGCCAGCCGAGGCGGGGGGGCCAACACCGGGGAGCTGTTTTTT. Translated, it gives CASRGGGANTGELFF.

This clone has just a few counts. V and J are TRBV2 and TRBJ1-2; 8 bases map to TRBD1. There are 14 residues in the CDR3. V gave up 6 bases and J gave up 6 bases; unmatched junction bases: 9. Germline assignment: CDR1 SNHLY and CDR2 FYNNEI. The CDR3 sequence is CASSLGQGGDGYTF. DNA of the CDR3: TGTGCCAGCAGCCTAGGACAGGGAGGGGATGGCTACACCTTC.

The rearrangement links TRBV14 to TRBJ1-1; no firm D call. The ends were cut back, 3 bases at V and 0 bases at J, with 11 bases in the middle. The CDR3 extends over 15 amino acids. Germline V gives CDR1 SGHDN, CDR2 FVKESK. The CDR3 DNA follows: TGTGCCAGCAGCCAGCGCCCCGGGGTGAACACTGAAGCTTTCTTT. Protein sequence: CASSQRPGVNTEAFF.

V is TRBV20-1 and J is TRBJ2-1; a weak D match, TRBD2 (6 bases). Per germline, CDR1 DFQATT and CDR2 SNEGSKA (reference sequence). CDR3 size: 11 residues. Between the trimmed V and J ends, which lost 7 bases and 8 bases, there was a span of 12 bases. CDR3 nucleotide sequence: TGCAGTGTTCGACTAGATTATGAGCAGTTCTTC. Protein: CSVRLDYEQFF.

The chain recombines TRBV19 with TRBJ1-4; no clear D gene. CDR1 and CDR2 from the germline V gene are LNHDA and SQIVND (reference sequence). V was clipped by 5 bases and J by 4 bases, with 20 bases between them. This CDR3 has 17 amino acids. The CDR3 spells CASSSRGGFGFNEKLFF. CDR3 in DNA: TGTGCCAGTAGTTCCCGGGGAGGATTCGGCTTTAATGAAAAACTGTTTTTT.

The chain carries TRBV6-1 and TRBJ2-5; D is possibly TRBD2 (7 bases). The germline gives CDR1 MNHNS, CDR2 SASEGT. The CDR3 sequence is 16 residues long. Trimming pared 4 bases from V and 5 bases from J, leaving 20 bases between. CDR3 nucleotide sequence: TGTGCCAGCAGTGCCCTGTCACGGGGGGCCGGGGAGACCCAGTACTTC. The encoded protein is CASSALSRGAGETQYF.

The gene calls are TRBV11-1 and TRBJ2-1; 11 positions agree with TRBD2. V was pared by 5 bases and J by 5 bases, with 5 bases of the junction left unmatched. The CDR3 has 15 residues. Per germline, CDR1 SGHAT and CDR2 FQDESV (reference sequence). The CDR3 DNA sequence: TGTGCCAGCAGCCTAGGGACTAGCGGAAACAATGAGCAGTTCTTC. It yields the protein CASSLGTSGNNEQFF.

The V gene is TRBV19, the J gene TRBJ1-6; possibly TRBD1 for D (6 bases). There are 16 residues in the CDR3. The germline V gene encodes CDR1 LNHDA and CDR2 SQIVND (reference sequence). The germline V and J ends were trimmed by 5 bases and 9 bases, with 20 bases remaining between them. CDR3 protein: CASSVDHTGLGSPLHF. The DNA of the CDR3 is TGTGCCAGTAGTGTGGACCATACAGGGTTGGGTTCACCCCTCCACTTT.